Reported below is one T cell receptor (beta chain). These data are taken from a study of cytomegalovirus exposure and HLA in healthy donors. The donors were part of the validation cohort of fewer than 150 subjects. That cohort was separate from the first cohort, which comprised under 700 subjects. Produced via immunoSEQ multiplex PCR; TCRdb's table is partial and in-frame only. The table has 95,000 to 120,000 clones, 70% to 85% seen once. V was clipped by 5 bases and J by 0 bases; unmatched bases: 4. CDR3 length equals 14 residues. From germline, CDR1 is LNHDA and CDR2 SQIVND (reference sequence). This receptor was identified in a woman between 18 and 29 years old in good health and CMV-seronegative. Sequencing was carried out using PBMCs. The V gene is TRBV19, the J gene TRBJ2-7; the match to TRBD1 covers 7 bases. Written as DNA, the CDR3 is TGTGCCAGTAGTCCTGGGACAGTCTCCTACGAGCAGTACTTC. This sequence encodes CASSPGTVSYEQYF.